The next 24 T cell receptor beta chains were all read from a single sample in a study of CD8+CD57+ T cells in acquired aplastic anemia. Genomic DNA acted as the template from which TCR beta VDJ combination and CDR3 sequence profiling were carried out. TCRdb fed the reads into MiXCR, producing one record per CDR3 protein. The sample contains 400,000 to 450,000 distinct CDR3 sequences, 55% to 70% of which appear only once. The sequencing input was sorted CD4+, CD8+, or CD8+CD57+ T cells (not recorded which) from PBMCs. The receptors originated from a human donor in good health, serving as a control.

A single count supports this clonotype. Without the conserved terminal phenylalanine or tryptophan, this CDR3 likely stems from a read error. Because the CDR3's place on the DNA is in doubt, the DNA is left out and the CDR3 is given as listed by TCRdb. The chain carries TRBV9 and TRBJ1-2. Germline V gives CDR1 SGDLS, CDR2 YYNGEE. Counting both end residues, the CDR3 totals 13 amino acids. CDR3 residues: CASSALAGGRNEL.

V is TRBV12-5 and J is TRBJ1-2; TRBD1 matches 10 bases. Germline V gene lookup returns CDR1 LGHNT and CDR2 FRNRAP. V dropped 3 bases and J dropped 0; count of bases not matched to a gene: 7. The CDR3 has 17 amino acids. The CDR3 DNA reads TGTGCTAGTGGTTTAATACGACAGGGGGCGACTAACTATGGCTACACCTTC. Translation gives CASGLIRQGATNYGYTF.

In regard to this clonotype: The conserved closing phenylalanine or tryptophan is absent in this CDR3, likely reflecting a read error. It is unclear where the CDR3 begins or ends on the DNA, so no DNA is shown, and the CDR3 is as TCRdb lists it. The CDR3: CAGHGARDTQHYG. The chain carries TRBV7-6 and TRBJ2-7; the DNA was not used to check the table's D call, TRBD1. The CDR3 numbers 13 amino acids, ends counted. Germline lookup yields CDR1 SGHVS and CDR2 FNYEAQ.

About this clonotype: A read error may produce the germline difference seen at one junction end. This chain connects TRBV7-3 to TRBJ1-5; D is unresolved. Germline V gives CDR1 SGHTA, CDR2 FQGTGA. The CDR3 spans 15 residues. The CDR3 here is CASSHGGSSNQPLHF. The CDR3 region has the DNA TGTGCCAGCAGCCACGGTGGCTCAAGCAATCAGCCCCTGCATTTT.

This chain uses TRBV7-9 with TRBJ2-7; 14 bases are shared with TRBD2. Germline V CDR1 and CDR2: SEHNR, FQNEAQ (reference sequence). The ends lost 6 bases at V and 3 bases at J; junction bases unmatched: 7. The CDR3 sequence is 16 residues long. The CDR3 sequence is CASSRGLAGASYEQYF. The DNA of the CDR3 is TGTGCCAGCAGTCGGGGACTAGCGGGGGCCAGCTACGAGCAGTACTTC.

This clonotype has a count of ten or more. The chain links TRBV29-1 to TRBJ1-3; D call uncertain. CDR3 length: 13 residues. Deletions cut 3 bases from V and 3 bases from J, with 9 bases between. Looked up from germline, CDR1 is SQVTM and CDR2 is ANQGSEA. The CDR3 nucleotides are TGCAGCGTTGAGATGTGGGATGGAAACACCATATATTTT. This sequence encodes CSVEMWDGNTIYF.

The gene calls are TRBV18 and TRBJ2-3; D is perhaps TRBD2 (5 bases). The CDR3 length is 14 residues. The germline CDR1 and CDR2 sequences are KGHSH and LQKENI. V was pared by 4 bases and J by 10 bases, with 18 bases between. The CDR3 spells CASSQSPDSHAQYF. The CDR3 DNA sequence: TGTGCCAGCTCACAAAGCCCGGACTCCCACGCGCAGTATTTT.

The chain recombines TRBV20-1 with TRBJ1-2; perhaps TRBD1 as D (6 bases). Trimming pared 2 bases from V and 6 bases from J, leaving 16 bases between. The CDR3 sequence is 14 residues long. Germline lookup yields CDR1 DFQATT and CDR2 SNEGSKA (reference sequence). CDR3 residues: CSARRAGADDGYTF. CDR3 bases: TGCAGTGCTAGACGAGCAGGGGCCGATGATGGCTACACCTTC.

For this clonotype: A much bigger clone sits one base away, suggesting this may be a read error. The chain carries TRBV11-2 and TRBJ1-3, with unresolved D. Trimming pared 4 bases from V and 1 base from J, leaving 14 bases between. Germline lookup yields CDR1 SGHAT and CDR2 FQNNGV. The CDR3 is 16 residues long. The CDR3 sequence: CASSWDLQDSGNTIYF. CDR3 sequence (DNA): TGTGCCAGCAGCTGGGATCTACAAGATTCTGGAAACACCATATATTTT.

The chain links TRBV20-1 to TRBJ1-6; D unresolved. V was cut by 3 bases and J by 7 bases, with 10 bases left in between. Per the germline V gene, CDR1 is DFQATT and CDR2 is SNEGSKA (reference sequence). CDR3 length equals 13 residues. In nucleotides, the CDR3 is TGCAGTGCTAGCGAAACATGGAATTCACCCCTCCACTTT. Protein: CSASETWNSPLHF.

The CDR3 DNA reads as TGTGCCAGCAGCGTCGCAGGGGGAGGCGGGGAGCTGTTTTTT. It yields the protein CASSVAGGGGELFF. The chain carries TRBV11-2 and TRBJ2-2, with D perhaps matching TRBD1 (7 bases). The CDR3 covers 14 residues. Per germline, CDR1 SGHAT and CDR2 FQNNGV. The V and J ends lost 5 bases and 7 bases respectively, with 14 bases between them.

The J gene is TRBJ2-5, the V gene TRBV12-3 or TRBV12-4; D is perhaps TRBD1 or TRBD2 (6 bases each). Trimming pared 5 bases from V and 3 bases from J, leaving 16 bases between. The CDR3 totals 15 residues. CDR3 region: CASSEMTGGKETQYF. For the CDR3, the DNA is TGTGCCAGCAGTGAAATGACAGGCGGGAAAGAGACCCAGTACTTC.

This chain links TRBV2 with TRBJ2-2; TRBD2 is a possible D gene (6 bases). Per germline, CDR1 SNHLY and CDR2 FYNNEI. This CDR3 is built from 15 residues. Trimming shortened V by 4 bases and J by 7 bases, and 16 bases separated the two germline ends. The CDR3 DNA follows: TGTGCCAGCAGTGGCCGGGACTGGGCTAGCGGGGAGCTGTTTTTT. Translating gives CASSGRDWASGELFF. The entire variable domain, with the rest obtained from reference TRBV2 and TRBJ2-2, is as follows: EPEVTQTPSHQVTQMGQEVILRCVPISNHLYFYWYRQILGQKVEFLVSFYNNEISEKSEIFDDQFSVERPDGSNFTLKIRSTKLEDSAMYFCASSGRDWASGELFFGEGSRLTVL.

The chain is built from TRBV12-3 or TRBV12-4 and TRBJ1-6; 8 bases are shared with TRBD1. Unmatched junction bases numbered 11, after V lost 7 bases and J lost 6 bases. There are 16 residues in the CDR3. CDR3 DNA sequence: TGTGCCAGCACCCGCCTCAACAGGGGGTTTAATTCACCCCTCCACTTT. Translating gives CASTRLNRGFNSPLHF.

This sequence joins TRBV5-1 and TRBJ1-3; 8 bases map to TRBD1. This CDR3 has 15 residues. Per the germline V gene, CDR1 is SGHRS and CDR2 is YFSETQ. With V trimmed by 4 bases and J by 6 bases, 9 bases remained unmatched. This chain's CDR3 is CASSVDRANSNTIYF. The CDR3 DNA is TGCGCCAGCAGCGTGGACAGGGCCAATTCAAACACCATATATTTT. The full variable domain, rest sourced from reference TRBV5-1 and TRBJ1-3, is KAGVTQTPRYLIKTRGQQVTLSCSPISGHRSVSWYQQTPGQGLQFLFEYFSETQRNKGNFPGRFSGRQFSNSRSEMNVSTLELGDSALYLCASSVDRANSNTIYFGEGSWLTVV.

This clonotype has a count of ten or more. The chain carries TRBV7-2 and TRBJ1-1; D unresolved. CDR1 SGHTA and CDR2 FQGNSA come from the germline V gene. V was clipped by 1 base and J by 2 bases, with 11 bases between them. This CDR3 spans 15 amino acids. The CDR3 sequence is CASSLVVSRNTEAFF. The DNA for the CDR3 is TGTGCCAGCAGCTTAGTTGTCTCCAGAAACACTGAAGCTTTCTTT.

The rearrangement joins TRBV20-1 to TRBJ2-7; D may match TRBD1 or TRBD2 (5 bases each). Germline-derived CDR1 and CDR2 are DFQATT and SNEGSKA (reference sequence). V was pared by 2 bases and J by 8 bases, with 10 bases between. This CDR3 comprises 11 residues. The CDR3 sequence is CSARQGRKQYF. CDR3 bases: TGCAGTGCTAGACAGGGACGGAAGCAGTACTTC.

The V gene is TRBV12-3 or TRBV12-4, the J gene TRBJ1-4, with D maybe TRBD1 (5 bases). The CDR3 length is 12 residues. Deletions cut 6 bases from V and 4 bases from J, with 6 bases between. The CDR3 nucleotides are TGTGCCAGCAGGCAGGGTAATGAAAAACTGTTTTTT. Translation: CASRQGNEKLFF.

This clonotype appeared a few times. The chain joins TRBV10-3 to TRBJ1-5; D may be TRBD1 (6 bases). Germline V gene sequence: CDR1 ENHRY, CDR2 SYGVKD. Trimming removed 2 bases from V and 11 bases from J, with 19 bases in between. The length of the CDR3 is 15 residues. The CDR3 nucleotides read TGTGCCATCAGTGAGCCCGACAGGAACTATTGGGCCCAGCATTTT. Its protein is CAISEPDRNYWAQHF.

V usage is TRBV19 and J usage is TRBJ1-2; the D is unclear. Germline CDR1 LNHDA, CDR2 SQIVND (reference sequence). V was cut by 11 bases and J by 11 bases, with 9 bases left in between. There are 8 residues in the CDR3. The CDR3: CAVVGYTF. CDR3 DNA: TGTGCCGTGGTAGGATACACCTTC.

This clonotype came up many times. The J gene is TRBJ2-2, the V gene TRBV6-5; D may be TRBD1 or TRBD2 (5 bases each). Germline loops: CDR1 MNHEY, CDR2 SVGAGI. This CDR3 is 13 amino acids long. Deletions cut 7 bases from V and 6 bases from J, with 12 bases between. The CDR3 sequence is CASTSLGPGELFF. The CDR3 region has the DNA TGTGCCAGCACCTCCCTGGGACCCGGGGAGCTGTTTTTT.

In nucleotides, the CDR3 is TGCAGTGCTAGGAGCCAGGAGGGGAAACTGTTTTTT. This gives the protein CSARSQEGKLFF. This chain uses TRBV20-1 with TRBJ1-4, with D possibly being TRBD1 (5 bases). Trimming took 3 bases from V and 11 from J, leaving 13 bases between them. Germline V gene sequence: CDR1 DFQATT, CDR2 SNEGSKA (reference sequence). The CDR3 has 12 amino acids.

The chain uses TRBV9 and TRBJ2-7; D is unresolved. Between the trimmed V and J ends, which lost 5 bases and 7 bases, there was a span of 16 bases. Germline V gene data show CDR1 as SGDLS and CDR2 as YYNGEE. The CDR3 consists of 13 residues. CDR3 residues: CASSFAASQEQYF. The CDR3 DNA reads TGTGCCAGCAGTTTCGCCGCTAGTCAGGAGCAGTACTTC.

The V gene is TRBV18, the J gene TRBJ1-1, with 9 nucleotides matching TRBD1. CDR1 is KGHSH, CDR2 LQKENI, per germline. With V trimmed by 3 bases and J by 4 bases, 3 bases remained unmatched. The CDR3 is 14 amino acids. CDR3 bases: TGTGCCAGCTCACCTGGGACAGGGCCCACTGAAGCTTTCTTT. It encodes CASSPGTGPTEAFF.